The 32 T cell receptor beta chains below all came from one sample that was sequenced in a study of cytomegalovirus exposure and HLA in healthy donors. Researchers ran the PCR with 60 Vbeta and 13 Jbeta primers. The table came from immunoSEQ multiplex PCR; TCRdb's copy has only in-frame clones and leaves some out. Here the sample spans over 150,000 clones, roughly 84% being singletons. What was sequenced was PBMCs. The receptors come from a man aged 25 to 40 in good health and CMV-seropositive.

This clone showed up just a few times. In nucleotides, the CDR3 is TGTGCCAGCAGCCTTACAGGGAGAGCTTTCTTT. Its translation: CASSLTGRAFF. The V gene is TRBV28, the J gene TRBJ1-1, with D possibly being TRBD1 (6 bases). Germline-derived CDR1 and CDR2 are MDHEN and SYDVKM. Between the trimmed V and J ends, which lost 6 bases and 10 bases, there was a span of 12 bases. The length of the CDR3 is 11 residues.

The chain employs TRBV18 and TRBJ1-6; 7 bases fit TRBD1. From germline, CDR1 is KGHSH and CDR2 LQKENI. CDR3 length: 19 residues. Losses at the gene ends were 3 bases for V and 4 bases for J; bases not matched to a gene: 15. The chain's CDR3 is CASSPISNRGADYNSPLHF. The CDR3 nucleotides read TGTGCCAGCTCACCGATTTCTAACAGGGGAGCAGATTATAATTCACCCCTCCACTTT.

The genes are TRBV7-9 and TRBJ2-1; TRBD2 agrees at 14 bases. V was pared by 3 bases and J by 0 bases, with 1 base of the junction left unmatched. The CDR3 sequence is 17 residues long. Per germline, CDR1 SEHNR and CDR2 FQNEAQ (reference sequence). CDR3 protein: CASSFGTSGSSYNEQFF. CDR3 in DNA: TGTGCCAGCAGCTTTGGGACTAGCGGGAGCTCCTACAATGAGCAGTTCTTC. The complete variable domain, with remaining parts taken from reference TRBV7-9 and TRBJ2-1, reads DTGVSQNPRHKITKRGQNVTFRCDPISEHNRLYWYRQTLGQGPEFLTYFQNEAQLEKSRLLSDRFSAERPKGSFSTLEIQRTEQGDSAMYLCASSFGTSGSSYNEQFFGPGTRLTVL.

The V call is TRBV2, the J call TRBJ1-1; 11 bases are shared with TRBD1. Germline CDR1 is SNHLY and CDR2 is FYNNEI. The CDR3 has 17 amino acids. V lost 6 bases and J lost 0; bases outside the gene matches: 9. Here the CDR3 reads CASRLIGQGAMNTEAFF. The CDR3 DNA is TGTGCCAGCAGACTCATAGGACAGGGGGCTATGAACACTGAAGCTTTCTTT.

The V and J genes are TRBV19 and TRBJ2-5; D possibly corresponds to TRBD2 (5 bases). V dropped 2 bases and J dropped 4 bases, with 14 bases sitting between them. Germline V gives CDR1 LNHDA, CDR2 SQIVND (reference sequence). The CDR3 is 15 amino acids. As DNA, the CDR3 is TGTGCCAGTAGTATATGGGGAGAGGCGACAGAGACCCAGTACTTC. Protein sequence: CASSIWGEATETQYF. Filled out from reference TRBV19 and TRBJ2-5, the complete variable domain reads DGGITQSPKYLFRKEGQNVTLSCEQNLNHDAMYWYRQDPGQGLRLIYYSQIVNDFQKGDIAEGYSVSREKKESFPLTVTSAQKNPTAFYLCASSIWGEATETQYFGPGTRLLVL.

V gene TRBV5-1 combines with J gene TRBJ2-2; unclear D gene. V was pared by 5 bases and J by 3 bases, with 11 bases between. The CDR3 is made up of 14 amino acids. Germline V lookup: CDR1 SGHRS, CDR2 YFSETQ. The CDR3 spells CASRNEAHTGELFF. The CDR3 coding sequence is TGCGCCAGCAGGAATGAAGCTCACACCGGGGAGCTGTTTTTT.

CDR3 in amino acids: CASSRGYGYTF. In DNA, the CDR3 is TGTGCCAGCAGTAGGGGCTATGGCTACACCTTC. The chain recombines TRBV6-5 with TRBJ1-2; a weak D match, TRBD1 (5 bases). Germline CDR1 reads MNHEY; CDR2 reads SVGAGI. The CDR3 runs to 11 residues. Trimming pared 5 bases from V and 4 bases from J, leaving 5 bases between.

The genes are TRBV7-3 and TRBJ1-5; D might be TRBD1 (5 bases). V gave up 0 bases and J gave up 8 bases, with 8 bases separating them. Germline V gene lookup returns CDR1 SGHTA and CDR2 FQGTGA. The CDR3 runs 13 residues. The CDR3 reads CASSLTGQEPQHF. The CDR3, as DNA: TGTGCCAGCAGCTTAACGGGGCAGGAGCCCCAGCATTTT.

Regarding this clone: One junction end does not reproduce the germline sequence, and a read error may be involved. This chain connects TRBV6-1 to TRBJ2-1, with 10 bases identical to TRBD2. Per germline, CDR1 MNHNS and CDR2 SASEGT. CDR3 length: 15 amino acids. The CDR3 nucleotides are TGTGTCAGCAGTGAAGCGATAGCGGGAGGCTATGAGCAGTTCTTC. Protein product: CVSSEAIAGGYEQFF.

The chain uses TRBV6-6 and TRBJ1-3; 9 bases agree with TRBD1. This CDR3 is built from 13 residues. V was pared by 6 bases and J by 11 bases, with 8 bases of the junction left unmatched. CDR1 and CDR2 (germline): MNHNY, SVGAGI (reference sequence). The CDR3 DNA reads TGTGCCAGCAGGAGGACGGGACAGGGTCCCATATATTTT. Translating it yields CASRRTGQGPIYF.

This clone has only one observation. This rearrangement joins TRBV13 to TRBJ2-1; possible D gene TRBD2, 6 bases. The V end lost 5 bases, the J end lost 2 bases, and 16 bases lay between the germline ends. CDR1 and CDR2 (germline): PRHDT, FYEKMQ (reference sequence). The length of the CDR3 is 16 residues. In nucleotides, the CDR3 is TGTGCCAGCAGCGTCATTACGGGACTCCCCTACAATGAGCAGTTCTTC. Translated: CASSVITGLPYNEQFF.

The V and J genes are TRBV7-2 and TRBJ2-6, with D perhaps matching TRBD1 (6 bases). The V and J ends lost 5 bases and 0 bases respectively, with 11 bases between them. Germline lookup yields CDR1 SGHTA and CDR2 FQGNSA. This CDR3 region has 16 residues. CDR3 region: CASSNRASSGANVLTF. CDR3 coding DNA: TGTGCCAGCAGCAACAGGGCAAGCTCTGGGGCCAACGTCCTGACTTTC.

The chain has TRBV5-1 and TRBJ1-2, with D tentatively TRBD1 (5 bases). The CDR3 runs 13 residues. Trimming cost V 4 bases and J 4 bases, with 11 bases left between them. Per germline, CDR1 SGHRS and CDR2 YFSETQ. The CDR3: CASSLTDRYGYTF. CDR3 DNA sequence: TGCGCCAGCAGCCTGACAGACCGCTATGGCTACACCTTC.

The V call is TRBV4-3, the J call TRBJ2-1; 8 bases are a match to TRBD2. Germline V lookup: CDR1 LGHNA, CDR2 YSLEER. V dropped 1 base and J dropped 7; count of bases not matched to a gene: 12. The CDR3 sequence is 17 residues long. As DNA, the CDR3 is TGCGCCAGCAGCCAAGCCCTGCAAAGCGGGAGACCTAATGAGCAGTTCTTC. This codes for CASSQALQSGRPNEQFF.

This rearrangement joins TRBV28 to TRBJ1-2; D possibly corresponds to TRBD1 (6 bases). The germline CDR1 and CDR2 sequences are MDHEN and SYDVKM. The CDR3 totals 13 residues. V lost 3 bases and J lost 8, with 13 bases in between. CDR3 sequence (DNA): TGTGCCAGCAGTTTTATGGACAGCGCCGGCTACACCTTC. Amino acids: CASSFMDSAGYTF.

The chain has TRBV27 and TRBJ1-1; 8 nucleotides align to TRBD1. Germline V gene data show CDR1 as MNHEY and CDR2 as SMNVEV (reference sequence). V trimming: 2 bases; J trimming: 1 base; junction bases outside the gene matches: 0. There are 14 residues in the CDR3. The DNA for the CDR3 is TGTGCCAGCAGTTTAGGACAGGGGAACACTGAAGCTTTCTTT. Translating gives CASSLGQGNTEAFF.

The gene calls are TRBV5-4 and TRBJ2-1; D perhaps matches TRBD2 (5 bases). Germline-derived CDR1 and CDR2 are SGHNT and YYREEE (reference sequence). This CDR3 spans 14 amino acids. Trimming took off 4 bases at V and 8 bases at J, with 16 bases between the two ends. CDR3 sequence (DNA): TGTGCCAGCAGCCCCCGGGATTCGGGCGATGAGCAGTTCTTC. Its translation is CASSPRDSGDEQFF.

This clone showed up just once. The chain links TRBV11-2 to TRBJ1-4; TRBD1 aligns across 9 bases. This CDR3 region has 15 residues. V shed 5 bases, J shed 7 bases, and the junction held 8 bases outside the gene matches. Per the germline V gene, CDR1 is SGHAT and CDR2 is FQNNGV. As DNA, the CDR3 is TGTGCCAGCAGCATAAACAGGGGGCAACTTGAAAAACTGTTTTTT. Translating gives CASSINRGQLEKLFF.

This rearrangement joins TRBV14 to TRBJ1-4, with D unclear. The germline V and J ends were trimmed by 2 bases and 10 bases, with 11 bases remaining between them. This CDR3 comprises 13 residues. Germline CDR1 reads SGHDN; CDR2 reads FVKESK. DNA for the CDR3: TGTGCCAGCAGCCAATTAGGAGGAGTAAAACTGTTTTTT. It yields the protein CASSQLGGVKLFF.

J is TRBJ2-7 and V is TRBV30; 9 bases agree with TRBD1. In germline, CDR1 is GTSNPN, CDR2 SVGIG (reference sequence). Germline trimming cut 0 bases from V and 6 bases from J; bases unmatched to any gene: 3. This CDR3 contains 13 residues. CDR3 protein: CAWSVQGAVEQYF. Here the CDR3 DNA reads TGTGCCTGGAGTGTACAGGGGGCGGTCGAGCAGTACTTC.

V and J are TRBV19 and TRBJ1-2; weak D call: TRBD1 (6 bases). Trimming cost V 4 bases and J 0 bases, with 12 bases left between them. The CDR3 has 15 amino acids. Per the germline V gene, CDR1 is LNHDA and CDR2 is SQIVND (reference sequence). The CDR3 here is CASSKEGHPNYGYTF. Here the CDR3 DNA reads TGTGCCAGTAGTAAAGAGGGACATCCTAACTATGGCTACACCTTC.

The rearrangement joins TRBV6-1 to TRBJ1-5; D ambiguous. Trimming cost V 2 bases and J 7 bases, with 9 bases left between them. Germline V gene data show CDR1 as MNHNS and CDR2 as SASEGT. The CDR3 contains 13 residues. The CDR3 sequence: CASSELRGQPQHF. The CDR3 DNA is TGTGCCAGCAGTGAATTACGGGGACAGCCCCAGCATTTT.

J is TRBJ1-5 and V is TRBV5-1; D gene uncertain. The CDR3 extends over 13 amino acids. Germline V gives CDR1 SGHRS, CDR2 YFSETQ. Between the trimmed V and J ends, which lost 1 base and 5 bases, there was a span of 7 bases. CDR3 sequence reads: CASSLSPDQPQHF. The CDR3 bases are TGCGCCAGCAGCTTGTCTCCCGATCAGCCCCAGCATTTT.

The sample holds a few counts of this clone. The chain links TRBV5-8 to TRBJ1-1; possible D gene TRBD1, 6 bases. The CDR3 runs to 15 residues. Trimming pared 3 bases from V and 0 bases from J, leaving 12 bases between. Germline V gives CDR1 SGHTS, CDR2 YDEGEE. The CDR3 sequence: CASSSRGGLNTEAFF. The CDR3 DNA is TGTGCCAGCAGCTCCAGGGGTGGATTGAACACTGAAGCTTTCTTT.

The rearrangement uses TRBV7-3 and TRBJ2-2; TRBD2 aligns across 12 bases. The CDR3 has 20 amino acids. The germline gives CDR1 SGHTA, CDR2 FQGTGA. V shed 5 bases, J shed 3 bases, and the junction held 16 bases outside the gene matches. CDR3 in amino acids: CASSPGGASGRASDTGELFF. In DNA form, the CDR3 reads TGTGCCAGCAGCCCTGGTGGGGCTAGCGGGAGGGCCTCGGACACCGGGGAGCTGTTTTTT.

This clone appeared a few times. The DNA of the CDR3 is TGTGCCAGCTCTTTACGGCGGGAAAACATTCAGTACTTC. Amino acid sequence: CASSLRRENIQYF. The chain carries TRBV18 and TRBJ2-4, with D possibly TRBD2 on 5 matching bases. V lost 6 bases and J 5 bases, leaving 11 bases between the germline ends. Germline CDR1 is KGHSH and CDR2 is LQKENI. CDR3 length: 13 residues.

V is TRBV7-9 and J is TRBJ2-1, with 10 bases fitting TRBD2. The CDR3 is 16 amino acids. V lost 3 bases, J lost 6 bases, and 8 bases stayed unmatched. Per germline, CDR1 SEHNR and CDR2 FQNEAQ (reference sequence). The DNA for the CDR3 is TGTGCCAGCAGCTTCACTAGCGGGAAGTTTTCCAATGAGCAGTTCTTC. Protein: CASSFTSGKFSNEQFF. Combining the CDR3 with reference TRBV7-9 and TRBJ2-1 gives the whole variable domain DTGVSQNPRHKITKRGQNVTFRCDPISEHNRLYWYRQTLGQGPEFLTYFQNEAQLEKSRLLSDRFSAERPKGSFSTLEIQRTEQGDSAMYLCASSFTSGKFSNEQFFGPGTRLTVL.

The chain recombines TRBV27 with TRBJ2-1, with 15 bases lining up with TRBD2. Unmatched junction bases numbered 5, after V lost 4 bases and J lost 4 bases. This CDR3 is built from 17 residues. The germline V gene encodes CDR1 MNHEY and CDR2 SMNVEV (reference sequence). CDR3 amino acids: CASSSGLAGGKYNEQFF. DNA for the CDR3: TGTGCCAGCAGTTCGGGACTAGCGGGAGGCAAATACAATGAGCAGTTCTTC.

The J gene is TRBJ2-3, the V gene TRBV15; D is possibly TRBD2 (5 bases). CDR3 length: 15 amino acids. V was clipped by 2 bases and J by 2 bases, with 11 bases between them. Germline V gives CDR1 LNHNV, CDR2 YYDKDF (reference sequence). The CDR3 region has the DNA TGTGCCACCAGCAGATCACAGCGGTTCACAGATACGCAGTATTTT. This gives the protein CATSRSQRFTDTQYF.

This sequence joins TRBV6-5 and TRBJ2-7; 9 bases are shared with TRBD2. Trimming took 0 bases from V and 4 from J; bases not matched to a gene: 7. This CDR3 is built from 16 residues. Germline lookup yields CDR1 MNHEY and CDR2 SVGAGI. DNA for the CDR3: TGTGCCAGCAGTTACTCTGTTAGCGGGGGACCGTACGAGCAGTACGTC. This codes for CASSYSVSGGPYEQYV.

This clone was seen only a few times. V is TRBV5-6 and J is TRBJ2-7; D may be TRBD1 (5 bases). Trimming removed 4 bases from V and 4 bases from J, with 15 bases in between. Germline V gives CDR1 SGHDT, CDR2 YYEEEE. The CDR3 contains 14 residues. In DNA form, the CDR3 reads TGTGCCAGCAGCGAAGTTGGGGCAGTATACGAGCAGTACTTC. Its protein is CASSEVGAVYEQYF.

This clone was recorded only once. The genes are TRBV6-4 and TRBJ1-1; D may be TRBD1 (6 bases). Trimming removed 6 bases from V and 4 bases from J, with 12 bases in between. The germline V gene has CDR1 MRHNA and CDR2 SNTAGT. The CDR3 is 13 residues long. As DNA, the CDR3 is TGTGCCAGCAGCTCTACAGGGAGCACTGAAGCTTTCTTT. This encodes CASSSTGSTEAFF.